This TCR beta chain was observed in a study of response to subunit inactivated influenza vaccine listed by TCRdb under 2018. Describing the broader study: To follow how T cells responded to a trivalent subunit inactivated influenza vaccine, the researchers relied on deep quantitative profiling of the T cell receptor repertoire. Points the paper makes about the study in general: The authors proposed that each seasonal influenza vaccination may bring in only a limited number of new T cells.

Library method: RT-PCR. Instrument on record: Illumina HiSeq 2500. TCRdb took the public reads, trimmed them with fastp at Q25, ran MiXCR for clone calling and kept in-frame beta chains. Every CDR3 protein is listed once, alongside the most common genes and DNA of its rows. The sample records more than 400,000 distinct CDR3 sequences, 11% of which are singletons. Less than 15% of the sample is held by the ten biggest clonotypes. Sample time point, as interpreted from the label and publication: 45 days after influenza vaccine administration. This clonotype was counted many times. Its recognized antigen is unknown. The input lacks base qualities; no much larger clone sits a single base away. This specimen consisted of PBMCs from blood, obtained roughly 46 days after vaccination. The sequence derives from a man aged 45-60 years who received an inactivated influenza vaccine. Donor details come from another sample of the same person, matched by shared clones.

The CDR3 protein: CASSLQGTRDEQFF. The DNA sequence is as follows: TGTGCCAGCAGTTTGCAAGGGACTAGGGATGAGCAGTTCTTC. The chain couples TRBV28 to TRBJ2-1; 8 bases in between match TRBD2. Including the terminal cysteine and phenylalanine, the CDR3 comprises 14 residues. Only the CDR3 part of the read is kept: 42 bases, read in frame from the first base. CDR1 and CDR2 (MDHEN, SYDVKM) derive from the germline V gene. V lost 3 bases and J lost 8 bases, and the count of bases not matched to a germline gene is 6.